These 2 T cell receptor beta chains were sequenced from one sample in a study of technical replicates of blood from a few donors. Clones were read by immunoSEQ multiplex PCR, and TCRdb kept only the in-frame ones, dropping some. This sample has 79,000 or so clones; 96% occur once, and the top ten carry 0.3% to 0.35%. Specimen: T cells isolated from PBMCs. The receptors here all came from a human donor in good health.

The chain joins TRBV5-5 to TRBJ1-5; unclear D gene. Trimming removed 4 bases from V and 4 bases from J, with 9 bases in between. The CDR3 is made up of 13 amino acids. Germline lookup yields CDR1 SGHKS and CDR2 YYEKEE (reference sequence). The CDR3 protein is CASSPRDNQPQHF. In DNA form, the CDR3 reads TGTGCCAGCAGCCCGAGGGATAATCAGCCCCAGCATTTT.

Here the CDR3 DNA reads TGTGCCAGCCGGACCATCCCCCAGGGGGACGAGCAGTACTTC. This translates into CASRTIPQGDEQYF. This chain joins TRBV6-1 and TRBJ2-7; the match to TRBD1 covers 7 bases. Trimming took 8 bases from V and 5 from J; bases not matched to a gene: 12. Germline CDR1 reads MNHNS; CDR2 reads SASEGT. This CDR3 contains 14 residues.